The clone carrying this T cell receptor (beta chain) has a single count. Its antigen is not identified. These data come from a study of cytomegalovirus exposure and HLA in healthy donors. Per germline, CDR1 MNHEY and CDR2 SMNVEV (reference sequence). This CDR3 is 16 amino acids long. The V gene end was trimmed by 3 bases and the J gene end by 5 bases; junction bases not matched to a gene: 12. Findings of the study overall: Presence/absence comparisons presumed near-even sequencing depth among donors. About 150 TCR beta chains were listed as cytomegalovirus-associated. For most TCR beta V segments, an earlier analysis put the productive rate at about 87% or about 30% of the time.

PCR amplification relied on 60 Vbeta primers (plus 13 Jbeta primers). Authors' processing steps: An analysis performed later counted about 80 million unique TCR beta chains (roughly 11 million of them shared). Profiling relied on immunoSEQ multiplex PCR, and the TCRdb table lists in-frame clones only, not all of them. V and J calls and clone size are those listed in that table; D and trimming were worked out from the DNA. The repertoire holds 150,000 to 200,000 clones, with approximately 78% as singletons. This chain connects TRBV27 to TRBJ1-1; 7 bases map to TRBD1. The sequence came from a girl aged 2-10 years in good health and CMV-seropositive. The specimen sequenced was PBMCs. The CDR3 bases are TGTGCCAGCAGTTTGCGGACAGGAGGGTTGGGGACTGAAGCTTTCTTT. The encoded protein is CASSLRTGGLGTEAFF.